This T cell receptor (beta chain) was profiled in a study of blood T cell repertoires in COVID-19. In the study overall: T cells, B-cell-depleted T cells, or PBMCs supplied cDNA or gDNA.

Original methodology: Nucleated cell counts were estimated from reference gene primer amplification. Generated by immunoSEQ multiplex PCR, the TCRdb table keeps only in-frame clones and is missing some. From that table come the V and J calls and clone size; the DNA was used to work out D and trimming. The repertoire consists of 120,000 to 150,000 clones, with roughly four fifths occurring once and the leading ten covering around 15%. The CDR3 sequence is 15 residues long. V was clipped by 1 base and J by 5 bases; unmatched bases: 5. Per germline, CDR1 SGHNT and CDR2 YENEEA. Sequenced material: peripheral blood. The J gene is TRBJ2-1, the V gene TRBV11-3, with 7 bases fitting TRBD1. This receptor was taken from a human donor with acute or convalescent COVID-19. The donor label of this sample is uncertain. The CDR3 protein is CASSLGTGAHNEQFF. CDR3 nucleotide sequence: TGTGCCAGCAGCTTAGGCACAGGGGCCCACAATGAGCAGTTCTTC. The full variable domain, in which reference TRBV11-3 and TRBJ2-1 provide the parts outside the CDR3, is EAGVVQSPRYKIIEKKQPVAFWCNPISGHNTLYWYLQNLGQGPELLIRYENEEAVDDSQLPKDRFSAERLKGVDSTLKIQPAELGDSAVYLCASSLGTGAHNEQFFGPGTRLTVL.